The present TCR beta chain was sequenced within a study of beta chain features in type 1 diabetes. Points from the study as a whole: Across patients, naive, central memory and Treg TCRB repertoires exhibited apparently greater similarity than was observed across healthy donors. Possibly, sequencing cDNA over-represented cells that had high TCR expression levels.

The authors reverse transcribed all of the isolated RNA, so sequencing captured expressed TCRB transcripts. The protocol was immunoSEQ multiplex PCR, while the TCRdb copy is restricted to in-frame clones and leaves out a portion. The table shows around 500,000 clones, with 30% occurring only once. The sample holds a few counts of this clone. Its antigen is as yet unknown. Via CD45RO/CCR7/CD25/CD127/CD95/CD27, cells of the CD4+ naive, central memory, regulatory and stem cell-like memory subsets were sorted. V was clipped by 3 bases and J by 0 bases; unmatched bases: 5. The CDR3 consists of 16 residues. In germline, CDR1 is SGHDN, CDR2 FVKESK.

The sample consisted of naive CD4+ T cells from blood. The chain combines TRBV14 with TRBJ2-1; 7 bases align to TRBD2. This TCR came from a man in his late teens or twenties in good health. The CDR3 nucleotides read TGTGCCAGCAGCCAGTCAGGCGGGAGCTCCTACAATGAGCAGTTCTTC. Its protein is CASSQSGGSSYNEQFF.